This T cell receptor (beta chain) was sequenced in a study of ipilimumab plus nivolumab after autologous stem cell transplantation. Ipilimumab, 1 mg/kg, started 14 to 28 days after autologous transplant. Through week 26, nivolumab 3 mg/kg IV was given weeks 1, 4, 7, 10, then biweekly. Study-wide points: TCR repertoire, Treg phenotype and gut microbiota reportedly support more study of this approach.

Between the trimmed V and J ends, which lost 0 bases and 8 bases, there was a span of 8 bases. The germline V gene has CDR1 SGHDT and CDR2 YYEEEE. CDR3 length: 12 amino acids. TCRdb's copy holds only in-frame clones and misses some; the assay was immunoSEQ multiplex PCR. The sample carries 15,000 to 20,000 clones, 75% to 90% recorded once. The count of this clone is one. Its antigen is not identified. V is TRBV5-6 and J is TRBJ1-2; no clear D gene. Sequences were derived from PBMCs, sampled in a trial of ipilimumab plus nivolumab as post-transplant consolidation. The clonotype originates from a male donor with diffuse large B-cell lymphoma. The CDR3 DNA follows: TGTGCCAGCAGCTTGGATCCTAAGGGCTACACCTTC. The encoded protein is CASSLDPKGYTF.